The source of this T cell receptor (beta chain) is a study of T cells after yellow fever vaccination. General observations from the study: Any FACS-sorted repertoire could hold abundant clonotypes that contaminate it from the bulk population. By day 5 rather than day 15, the secondary response had peaked, though it was weaker. Post-booster samples contained most primary-vaccination clones (more than 95% CD4, 70% to 90% CD8).

The V gene's germline CDR1 is SGHRS and CDR2 YFSETQ. Trimming removed 0 bases at V and 4 bases at J, with 14 bases between. There are 16 residues in the CDR3. Template switching by 5'RACE produced TCR cDNA, adding a universal primer site and UMIs. TCRdb re-derived calls from the 5' RACE reads in MiXCR, one entry per CDR3 protein. This sample yields about 300,000 distinct CDR3 sequences, of which around 6.8% are seen a single time; around 17% belongs to the top ten. This clonotype was observed a handful of times. Its antigen is unidentified. The V gene is TRBV5-1, the J gene TRBJ2-1; D may be TRBD2 (7 bases). This specimen was PBMCs, taken around 45 days after the first yellow fever vaccination. This sequence was found in a young man who received the YFV17D yellow fever vaccine. The DNA for the CDR3 is TGCGCCAGCAGCTTGGTAGGCGGGGGCCCTTACAATGAGCAGTTCTTC. Its translation is CASSLVGGGPYNEQFF.